What follows are 16 T cell receptor beta chains derived from one specimen sequenced in a study of T cell clones after liver transplantation. Here immunoSEQ multiplex PCR was the method, and the copy in TCRdb shows in-frame clones only, minus some. The profile shows about 76,000 clones, over 80% of them singletons. The sample here was CD4+ T cells from blood, taken at the 22-month timepoint. These receptors all come from a human patient who received a liver transplant. The graft donor may be the source of some T cells.

This chain links TRBV6-1 with TRBJ1-4; D not resolved. Per the germline V gene, CDR1 is MNHNS and CDR2 is SASEGT. This CDR3 contains 14 residues. Trimming cost V 4 bases and J 3 bases, with 9 bases left between them. The CDR3 DNA is TGTGCCAGCAGTGTTCAGCTACCTAATGAAAAACTGTTTTTT. Its protein product is CASSVQLPNEKLFF.

This clone was counted a single time. This chain connects TRBV6-5 to TRBJ1-2; 9 bases map to TRBD1. The CDR3 has 14 residues. The J segment lost 7 bases and the V segment lost 2 bases, leaving 5 bases of the junction unmatched. Germline V gene lookup returns CDR1 MNHEY and CDR2 SVGAGI. The CDR3 nucleotides read TGTGCCAGCAGTTACCGGACAGGGGAGTCTGGCTACACCTTC. Translation gives CASSYRTGESGYTF.

V and J are TRBV6-1 and TRBJ1-1, with D unresolved. The CDR3 sequence is 13 residues long. Germline CDR1 and CDR2: MNHNS and SASEGT. V was pared by 1 base and J by 1 base, with 4 bases between. The CDR3: CASSEVRNTEAFF. CDR3 sequence (DNA): TGTGCCAGCAGTGAAGTACGGAACACTGAAGCTTTCTTT.

This rearrangement joins TRBV5-6 to TRBJ2-5; 9 bases align to TRBD1. The CDR3 length is 17 residues. The trim removed 0 bases at V and 5 bases at J, leaving 11 bases unmatched. Germline V gene lookup returns CDR1 SGHDT and CDR2 YYEEEE. In DNA form, the CDR3 reads TGTGCCAGCAGCTTGGAGTCTACAGGGGGCGCGGGGGAGACCCAGTACTTC. It is translated as CASSLESTGGAGETQYF.

The V call is TRBV14, the J call TRBJ1-4; 7 bases agree with TRBD1. Germline V gene lookup returns CDR1 SGHDN and CDR2 FVKESK. The CDR3 covers 15 residues. Trimming at V came to 4 bases and at J to 8 bases, leaving 10 bases not matched to a gene. As DNA, the CDR3 is TGTGCCAGCAGCCCCGGGACAGTGCTCGGCGAAAAACTGTTTTTT. Its protein is CASSPGTVLGEKLFF.

This clone came up a few times. The chain recombines TRBV29-1 with TRBJ2-5, with D perhaps matching TRBD2 (5 bases). Germline assignment: CDR1 SQVTM and CDR2 ANQGSEA. The CDR3 runs 11 residues. Trimming cost V 7 bases and J 5 bases, with 11 bases left between them. As DNA, the CDR3 is TGCAGCGCCGAACTAGAGGAGACCCAGTACTTC. As protein: CSAELEETQYF.

J is TRBJ1-2 and V is TRBV21-1; the D call TRBD1 from the table was never checked on the DNA. TRBV21-1 is termed a pseudogene. The CDR3 extends over 17 amino acids. DNA for the CDR3: TGTGCCAGCAGCAAAGAGATGGACAGGAGAGCTAACTATGGCTACACCTTC. This encodes CASSKEMDRRANYGYTF.

The rearrangement links TRBV28 to TRBJ1-6; perhaps TRBD1 as D (5 bases). CDR1 is MDHEN and CDR2 is SYDVKM in the germline V gene. There are 13 residues in the CDR3. Trimming took 6 bases from V and 8 from J, leaving 11 bases between them. CDR3 in DNA: TGTGCCAGCAGAACGGGACCCGATTCACCCCTCCACTTT. This codes for CASRTGPDSPLHF.

The rearrangement uses TRBV4-2 and TRBJ2-1; D gene unclear. CDR3 length: 14 amino acids. V was pared by 0 bases and J by 8 bases, with 11 bases between. From germline, CDR1 is LGHNA and CDR2 YNFKEQ. The CDR3 loop is CASSQDSGQDEQFF. CDR3 coding DNA: TGTGCCAGCAGCCAAGATTCCGGCCAAGATGAGCAGTTCTTC.

This rearrangement joins TRBV11-2 to TRBJ2-2, with TRBD1 as a possible D gene (5 bases). V was cut by 5 bases and J by 8 bases, with 15 bases left in between. The germline CDR1 and CDR2 sequences are SGHAT and FQNNGV. The CDR3 covers 14 residues. The CDR3 sequence is CASSPRQSKGELFF. The DNA for the CDR3 is TGTGCCAGCAGCCCCAGACAGTCGAAGGGGGAGCTGTTTTTT.

The chain has TRBV7-9 and TRBJ1-5, with 10 bases that match TRBD1. CDR1 and CDR2 (germline): SEHNR, FQNEAQ (reference sequence). The CDR3 is made up of 15 amino acids. Trimming removed 5 bases from V and 7 bases from J; junction bases left unmatched: 8. In DNA form, the CDR3 reads TGTGCCAGCAGCCCAGGGACAGGGGCTGGGCAGCCCCAGCATTTT. This encodes CASSPGTGAGQPQHF.

The V gene is TRBV19, the J gene TRBJ1-5; 9 bases line up with TRBD1. The ends lost 2 bases at V and 3 bases at J; junction bases unmatched: 5. CDR1 is LNHDA, CDR2 SQIVND, per germline (reference sequence). This CDR3 comprises 16 residues. CDR3 sequence: CASSIRTGANNQPQHF. DNA for the CDR3: TGTGCCAGTAGTATACGGACAGGGGCCAACAATCAGCCCCAGCATTTT.

This chain uses TRBV5-1 with TRBJ1-4; 7 positions agree with TRBD1. The CDR3 consists of 17 residues. Unmatched junction bases numbered 13, after V lost 3 bases and J lost 5 bases. Per germline, CDR1 SGHRS and CDR2 YFSETQ. The CDR3 DNA reads as TGCGCCAGCAGCTCGGACGCCAGACAGGGTCAGAATGAAAAACTGTTTTTT. Residues: CASSSDARQGQNEKLFF.

The V call is TRBV5-6, the J call TRBJ2-2, with D unclear. Germline V CDR1 and CDR2: SGHDT, YYEEEE. The CDR3 is made up of 14 amino acids. V was clipped by 1 base and J by 4 bases, with 8 bases between them. The CDR3 loop is CASSLFEGTGELFF. Here the CDR3 DNA reads TGTGCCAGCAGCTTGTTCGAAGGCACCGGGGAGCTGTTTTTT.

The CDR3 here is CASSLDSRGPQHF. The CDR3 region has the DNA TGTGCCAGCAGCTTAGATTCCCGGGGGCCCCAGCATTTT. This chain connects TRBV7-8 to TRBJ1-5; the D is unclear. This CDR3 contains 13 residues. Trimming removed 1 base at V and 9 bases at J, with 10 bases between. Germline V gene sequence: CDR1 SGHVS, CDR2 FQNEAQ.

V gene TRBV5-1 combines with J gene TRBJ2-7; 7 bases are shared with TRBD2. The CDR3 covers 16 residues. J was trimmed by 0 bases and V by 4 bases; bases with no gene match: 10. Germline values: CDR1 SGHRS, CDR2 YFSETQ. The CDR3 protein is CASSGGDGLSSYEQYF. The CDR3 DNA reads as TGCGCCAGCAGCGGGGGGGACGGACTTAGCTCCTACGAGCAGTACTTC.